The 5 T cell receptor beta chains given below trace back to one sample, sequenced in a study of blood T cell repertoires in COVID-19. Sequencing used immunoSEQ multiplex PCR; TCRdb keeps in-frame clones, though not all of them. The table lists 150,000 to 200,000 clones, roughly 87% of them singletons, with approximately 10% in the top ten. Material: PBMCs or T cells enriched from blood (not recorded which). These receptors were taken from a man aged 50 to 60 who had recovered from COVID-19.

This clone has a single count. The chain uses TRBV15 and TRBJ1-6, with 10 bases fitting TRBD1. The CDR3 consists of 15 residues. The ends lost 0 bases at V and 7 bases at J; junction bases unmatched: 0. From germline, CDR1 is LNHNV and CDR2 YYDKDF (reference sequence). The CDR3 is CATSREDRGNSPLHF. The CDR3 nucleotides are TGTGCCACCAGCAGAGAGGACAGGGGGAATTCACCCCTCCACTTT.

The rearrangement links TRBV7-9 to TRBJ2-5; no firm D call. Germline CDR1 reads SEHNR; CDR2 reads FQNEAQ (reference sequence). Trimming removed 5 bases at V and 3 bases at J, with 13 bases between. The CDR3 consists of 14 residues. For the CDR3, the DNA is TGTGCCAGCAGCCTCGGTACAGCAGAAGAGACCCAGTACTTC. This encodes CASSLGTAEETQYF.

The V and J genes are TRBV5-1 and TRBJ2-3, with D perhaps matching TRBD2 (6 bases). Trimming removed 6 bases from V and 4 bases from J, with 18 bases in between. The CDR3 runs 15 residues. From germline, CDR1 is SGHRS and CDR2 YFSETQ. CDR3 coding DNA: TGCGCCAGCAACAAGGAGGGAATGAGGGCAGATACGCAGTATTTT. Protein product: CASNKEGMRADTQYF.

The chain employs TRBV6-5 and TRBJ2-1; D is possibly TRBD2 (6 bases). Trimming stripped 8 bases from V and 9 bases from J, with 14 bases between. CDR1 is MNHEY, CDR2 SVGAGI, per germline. CDR3 length: 12 amino acids. This chain's CDR3 is CASSTLRGEQFF. CDR3 in DNA: TGTGCCAGCTCCACCCTGCGGGGTGAGCAGTTCTTC.

The chain recombines TRBV21-1 with TRBJ2-2; the table's TRBD2 call for D was not verified on the DNA. TRBV21-1 has pseudogene status. The CDR3 is 17 amino acids. In DNA form, the CDR3 reads TGTGCCAGCAGCAAAGTCGGGGGGCCTCTGAACACCGGGGAGCTGTTTTTT. Translation gives CASSKVGGPLNTGELFF.